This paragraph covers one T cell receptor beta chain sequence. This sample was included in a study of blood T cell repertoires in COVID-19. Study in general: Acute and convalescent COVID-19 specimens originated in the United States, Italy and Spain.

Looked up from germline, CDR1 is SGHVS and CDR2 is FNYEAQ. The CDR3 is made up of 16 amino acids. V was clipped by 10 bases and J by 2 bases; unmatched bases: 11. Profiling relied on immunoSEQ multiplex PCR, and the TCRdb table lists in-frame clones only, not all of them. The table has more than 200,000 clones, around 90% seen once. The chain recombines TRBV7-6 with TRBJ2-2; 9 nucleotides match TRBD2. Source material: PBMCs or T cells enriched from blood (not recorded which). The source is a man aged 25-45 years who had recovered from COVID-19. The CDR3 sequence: CATLWTAGGNTGELFF. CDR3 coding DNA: TGTGCCACCCTGTGGACAGCGGGGGGTAACACCGGGGAGCTGTTTTTT.